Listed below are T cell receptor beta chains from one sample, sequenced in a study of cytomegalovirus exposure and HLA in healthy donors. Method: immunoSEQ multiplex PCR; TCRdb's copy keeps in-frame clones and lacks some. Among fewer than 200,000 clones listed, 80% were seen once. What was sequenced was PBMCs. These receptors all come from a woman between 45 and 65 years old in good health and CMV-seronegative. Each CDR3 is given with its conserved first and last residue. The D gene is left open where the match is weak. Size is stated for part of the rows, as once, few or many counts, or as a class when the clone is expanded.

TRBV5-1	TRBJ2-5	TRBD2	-	CASSLAQAGGLAGSETQYF	TGCGCCAGCAGCTTGGCCCAGGCTGGTGGACTAGCGGGGTCGGAGACCCAGTACTTC
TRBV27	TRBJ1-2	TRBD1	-	CASSRTGGWGYTF	TGTGCCAGCAGTAGAACAGGGGGTTGGGGCTACACCTTC
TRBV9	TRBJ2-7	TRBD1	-	CASSPGQYEQYF	TGTGCCAGCAGCCCGGGACAGTACGAGCAGTACTTC
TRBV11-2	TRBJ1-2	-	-	CASSPHGEDGYTF	TGTGCCAGCAGCCCCCACGGGGAGGATGGCTACACCTTC
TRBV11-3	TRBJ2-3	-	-	CASSEEGRIDTQYF	TGTGCCAGCAGCGAGGAGGGCCGCATAGATACGCAGTATTTT
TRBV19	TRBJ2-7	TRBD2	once	CASSIASGYSYEQYF	TGTGCCAGTAGTATCGCTAGCGGGTACTCCTACGAGCAGTACTTC
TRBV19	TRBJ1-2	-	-	CASRNLTGRGIYGYTF	TGTGCCAGTAGGAACCTTACAGGAAGGGGAATCTATGGCTACACCTTC
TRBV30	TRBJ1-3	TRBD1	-	CAWTKDRVHNTIYF	TGTGCCTGGACCAAGGACAGGGTTCATAACACCATATATTTT
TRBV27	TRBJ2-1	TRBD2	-	CASSSQTSANEQFF	TGTGCCAGCAGCTCTCAGACTAGCGCAAATGAGCAGTTCTTC
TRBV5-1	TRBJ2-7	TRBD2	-	CASSPGTSTNNYEQYF	TGCGCCAGCAGCCCAGGGACTAGCACTAACAACTACGAGCAGTACTTC
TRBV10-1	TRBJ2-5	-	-	CASSRDGRQETQYF	TGCGCCAGCAGCCGGGACGGGAGACAAGAGACCCAGTACTTC
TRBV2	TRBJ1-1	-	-	CASSEAGGQGMNTKAFF	TGTGCCAGCAGTGAGGCCGGGGGGCAGGGGATGAACACTAAAGCTTTCTTT
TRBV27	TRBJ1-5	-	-	CASREDSYSNQPQHF	TGTGCCAGCAGGGAAGACAGTTATAGCAATCAGCCCCAGCATTTT
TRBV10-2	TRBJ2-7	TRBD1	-	CASTPTGVPYEQYF	TGCGCCAGCACCCCGACAGGGGTTCCCTACGAGCAGTACTTC
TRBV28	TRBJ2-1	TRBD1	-	CASSPGDSQMKEQFF	TGTGCCAGCAGCCCCGGGGACAGCCAAATGAAAGAGCAGTTCTTC
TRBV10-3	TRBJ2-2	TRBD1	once	CAINPDRGLTGELFF	TGTGCCATCAACCCGGACAGGGGGCTCACCGGGGAGCTGTTTTTT
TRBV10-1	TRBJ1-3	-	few	CASSESRRGWPVAAGNTIYF	TGCGCCAGCAGTGAGTCGCGTCGAGGATGGCCCGTTGCTGCTGGAAACACCATATATTTT
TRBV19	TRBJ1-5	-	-	CASSVRGATNQPQHF	TGTGCCAGTAGTGTGCGGGGGGCGACCAATCAGCCCCAGCATTTT
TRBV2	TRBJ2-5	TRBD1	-	CASTGGHQETQYF	TGTGCCAGTACAGGGGGCCACCAAGAGACCCAGTACTTC
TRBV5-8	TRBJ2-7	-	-	CASSLWRQLSYEQYF	TGTGCCAGCAGCTTATGGCGCCAACTATCCTACGAGCAGTACTTC
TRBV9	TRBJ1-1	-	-	CASTPELGAEAFF	TGTGCCAGCACCCCCGAATTAGGGGCTGAAGCTTTCTTT
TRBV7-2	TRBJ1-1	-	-	CASSFAWNTEAFF	TGTGCCAGCAGCTTTGCGTGGAACACTGAAGCTTTCTTT
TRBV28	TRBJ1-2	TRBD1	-	CASRVRTGAHYGYTF	TGTGCCAGCAGAGTACGGACAGGGGCCCACTATGGCTACACCTTC
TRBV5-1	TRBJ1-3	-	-	CASSWGGGLSGNTIYF	TGCGCCAGCAGCTGGGGAGGAGGGCTCTCTGGAAACACCATATATTTT
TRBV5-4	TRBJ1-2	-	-	CASSLALAVHGYTF	TGTGCCAGCAGCTTGGCCTTGGCAGTTCATGGCTACACCTTC
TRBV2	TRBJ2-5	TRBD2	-	CASSEALSGGETQYF	TGTGCCAGCAGTGAAGCGTTGAGCGGGGGAGAGACCCAGTACTTC
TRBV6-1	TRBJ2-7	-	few	CASTQGGGTADEQYF	TGTGCCAGCACCCAAGGGGGGGGGACTGCGGACGAGCAGTACTTC
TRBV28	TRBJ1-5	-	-	CASRNRDIFGQPQHF	TGTGCCAGCAGAAACCGGGACATTTTCGGTCAGCCCCAGCATTTT
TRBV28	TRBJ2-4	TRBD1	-	CASSLTGSRQNIQYF	TGTGCCAGCAGTTTGACAGGGAGTCGACAAAACATTCAGTACTTC
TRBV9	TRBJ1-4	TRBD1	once	CASSPSDRVTEKLFF	TGTGCCAGCAGCCCGTCGGACAGGGTAACTGAAAAACTGTTTTTT
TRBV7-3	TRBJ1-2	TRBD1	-	CASSLGQGGRYGYTF	TGTGCCAGCAGCTTAGGACAGGGGGGGAGGTATGGCTACACCTTC